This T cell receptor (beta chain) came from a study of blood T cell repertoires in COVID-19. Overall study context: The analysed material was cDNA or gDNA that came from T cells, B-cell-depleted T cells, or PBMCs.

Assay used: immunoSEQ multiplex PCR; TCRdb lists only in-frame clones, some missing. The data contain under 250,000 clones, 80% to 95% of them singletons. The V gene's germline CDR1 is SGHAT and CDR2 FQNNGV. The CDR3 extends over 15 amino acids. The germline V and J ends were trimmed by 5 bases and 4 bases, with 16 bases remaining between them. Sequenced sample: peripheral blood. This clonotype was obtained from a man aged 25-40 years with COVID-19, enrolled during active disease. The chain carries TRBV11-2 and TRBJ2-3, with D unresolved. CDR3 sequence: CASSQLAIFADTQYF. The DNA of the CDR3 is TGTGCCAGCAGCCAGTTGGCCATCTTCGCAGATACGCAGTATTTT.